Shown below are 11 T cell receptor beta chains from a single sample sequenced in a study of neoadjuvant anti-PD-1 for oral cavity cancer. This table comes from immunoSEQ multiplex PCR, and its TCRdb copy is limited to in-frame clones, with some not included. The sample carries about 15,000 clones, about three quarters recorded once. Sequencing used PBMCs, obtained before nivolumab (anti-PD-1) treatment. All receptors come from a person aged 35-79 years with oral cavity squamous cell carcinoma.

The V gene is TRBV7-9, the J gene TRBJ2-1, with D tentatively TRBD2 (5 bases). Trimming took off 1 base at V and 13 bases at J, with 14 bases between the two ends. The V gene's germline CDR1 is SEHNR and CDR2 FQNEAQ (reference sequence). The CDR3 contains 13 residues. DNA of the CDR3: TGTGCCAGCAGCTTAGAGAGGGTCCAACGTCAGTTCTTC. This translates into CASSLERVQRQFF.

The V call is TRBV5-1, the J call TRBJ2-5; D is undetermined. Germline V lookup: CDR1 SGHRS, CDR2 YFSETQ. The CDR3 consists of 11 residues. Trimming pared 6 bases from V and 4 bases from J, leaving 7 bases between. CDR3 protein: CASTLGETQYF. CDR3 sequence (DNA): TGCGCCAGCACCCTGGGAGAGACCCAGTACTTC.

The genes are TRBV30 and TRBJ1-2; D not resolved. Trimming left V 3 bases short and J 0 bases short, with 17 bases between. The CDR3 totals 16 residues. Germline V gives CDR1 GTSNPN, CDR2 SVGIG (reference sequence). The CDR3 DNA is TGTGCCTGGAGAGAGATTGGGAGAGGAGCTAACTATGGCTACACCTTC. The encoded protein is CAWREIGRGANYGYTF.

This rearrangement joins TRBV10-3 to TRBJ1-1; no definite D call. The V gene lost 4 bases and the J gene lost 2 bases, with 5 bases spanning the gap. The V gene's germline CDR1 is ENHRY and CDR2 SYGVKD. CDR3 length: 12 amino acids. CDR3 region: CAISGHNTEAFF. The CDR3 nucleotides read TGTGCCATCAGTGGTCATAACACTGAAGCTTTCTTT.

This clone has more than one count but fewer than ten. The rearrangement links TRBV7-9 to TRBJ1-1; maybe TRBD1 (5 bases). The CDR3 runs to 14 residues. Germline lookup yields CDR1 SEHNR and CDR2 FQNEAQ (reference sequence). V lost 7 bases and J lost 1, with 13 bases in between. The CDR3 protein is CASTRNQGNTEAFF. In DNA form, the CDR3 reads TGTGCCAGCACCCGGAATCAGGGGAACACTGAAGCTTTCTTT.

This clone has a handful of counts. CDR3 residues: CSVESRQETQYF. Written as DNA, the CDR3 is TGCAGCGTTGAGAGTAGGCAAGAGACCCAGTACTTC. This sequence joins TRBV29-1 and TRBJ2-5; D remains unclear. Between the trimmed V and J ends, which lost 3 bases and 2 bases, there was a span of 7 bases. The CDR3 has 12 amino acids. The germline gives CDR1 SQVTM, CDR2 ANQGSEA. The variable domain in full, completed from reference TRBV29-1 and TRBJ2-5, reads SAVISQKPSRDICQRGTSLTIQCQVDSQVTMMFWYRQQPGQSLTLIATANQGSEATYESGFVIDKFPISRPNLTFSTLTVSNMSPEDSSIYLCSVESRQETQYFGPGTRLLVL.

The rearrangement joins TRBV10-3 to TRBJ1-5, with 9 nucleotides matching TRBD1. Germline V gene lookup returns CDR1 ENHRY and CDR2 SYGVKD. The CDR3 sequence is 15 residues long. The J segment lost 4 bases and the V segment lost 0 bases, leaving 1 base of the junction unmatched. CDR3 DNA: TGTGCCATCAGTGAGTCCGGGACAGGGAATCAGCCCCAGCATTTT. Residues: CAISESGTGNQPQHF.

The V and J genes are TRBV19 and TRBJ2-1, with TRBD2 matching over 11 bases. After removal of 2 bases from V and 1 base from J, the junction contained 1 base not matched to a gene. The CDR3 totals 16 residues. Germline CDR1 LNHDA, CDR2 SQIVND (reference sequence). CDR3 sequence reads: CASSITSGGSYNEQFF. The CDR3 DNA reads TGTGCCAGTAGTATAACTAGCGGGGGATCCTACAATGAGCAGTTCTTC.

This clone occurred a few times. The V gene is TRBV4-1, the J gene TRBJ1-5; no firm D call. V was clipped by 4 bases and J by 1 base, with 14 bases between them. Germline values: CDR1 MGHRA, CDR2 YSYEKL. The CDR3 has 16 residues. CDR3 sequence (DNA): TGCGCCAGCAGCCCCGTCAAGGGTTCAAGCAATCAGCCCCAGCATTTT. Its protein product is CASSPVKGSSNQPQHF.

The chain uses TRBV6-5 and TRBJ2-2; D is uncertain. V shed 3 bases and J shed 5 bases, with 13 bases lying between them. Germline V gene lookup returns CDR1 MNHEY and CDR2 SVGAGI. CDR3 size: 15 residues. In DNA form, the CDR3 reads TGTGCCAGCAGTTATTCGGGCACAAGAACCGGGGAGCTGTTTTTT. Residues: CASSYSGTRTGELFF.

The V gene is TRBV11-2, the J gene TRBJ1-1; perhaps TRBD1 as D (5 bases). The ends were cut back, 1 base at V and 1 base at J, with 13 bases in the middle. The CDR3 extends over 16 amino acids. Germline assignment: CDR1 SGHAT and CDR2 FQNNGV. CDR3 loop: CASSLVLGQGNTEAFF. The DNA for the CDR3 is TGTGCCAGCAGCTTAGTTCTAGGGCAGGGGAACACTGAAGCTTTCTTT.